This paragraph reports one T cell receptor (beta chain). Its antigen has not been determined. No qualities accompany the bases; no much larger clone lies one base away. The sample comes from a study of cytomegalovirus exposure and HLA in healthy donors (dated by TCRdb to the late 2010s). Regarding the complete study: An earlier analysis of 550 to 700 of the donors reported 250 to 300 Gb of sequence data and 100 million to 130 million unique TCR beta sequences from some 180 million T cells. An early release covering more than 500 HLA-typed donors comprised about 300 gigabases of sequencing data and tens of millions of unique TCR sequences. The study profiled the T cell repertoires of 500 to 800 subjects by immunosequencing and related them to cytomegalovirus serostatus. Typing coverage varied by locus: about 620-630 donors for A, B, C, DRB1 and DQB1; 522 for DQA1; more than 600 for DPA1; about 450 for DPB1. Besides the first cohort of 500 to 700 subjects, a separate validation cohort made up of 120 different subjects was used. The later analysis used no new phenotypic data to find candidate immune exposures, relying instead on TCR beta sequences and their occurrence across donors. Of the 300 to 450 genotyped donors, around 81% fell in the genetic ancestry cluster associated with self-reported Caucasian donors. A later genetic analysis used genome-wide SNP genotypes for about 60% of the roughly 670 donors, treating that subset as a discovery cohort. Alongside the repertoire data, information on donor age, sex, ethnicity and CMV serostatus was compiled. Every discovery cohort repertoire had been produced on one sequencing platform. Roughly 5 DR-DQ haplotypes were handled as single units for association and clustering, since linkage in the cohort was strong. On average, roughly 240,000 unique TCR beta nucleotide sequences were sequenced per donor among more than 350 genotyped donors of the cohort, with roughly 19% of those sequences being non-productive. Class I and class II HLA loci were covered by the typing at four-digit resolution. An earlier analysis of 587 of the donors used high-throughput TCR beta sequencing to judge whether each TCR beta V gene segment behaved as functional or pseudogenic. To predict cytomegalovirus infection status, the study brought together high-throughput TCR immunosequencing, statistical association of individual TCRs with disease status, and machine learning. A later analysis re-analyzed previously published TCR beta repertoires from several hundred donors and added high-resolution HLA genotyping to study TCR occurrence patterns. The study was designed to test whether signatures of past pathogen exposure could be identified by cataloging public T cell receptors. Points the paper makes about the study in general: The earlier analysis of almost 600 of the donors excluded over 15 rarely observed V segments, including chromosome 9 orphons, because counts were too low. A further reported finding was that TCR beta sequences accurately predicted the HLA-A and HLA-B alleles for most subjects in the first cohort. Specific HLA alleles were associated with around 18,000 TCR beta sequences at a false discovery rate of 0.05 in a later analysis. In a later analysis, most CMV-associated TCR beta chains were found to appear HLA-restricted, with HLA associations seemingly driven largely by CMV exposure. According to the authors, the approach could potentially be generalized to other disease states and immunological phenotypes. In vitro tests confirmed that three of the cytomegalovirus-associated TCR beta chains recognize cytomegalovirus antigens. Presence/absence analyses assumed roughly uniform sequencing depth across donors, an assumption that may not hold. In a later analysis, several top co-occurrence clusters were reported to appear linked to parvovirus B19, influenza, CMV and Epstein-Barr virus. Strong co-occurrence of HLA alleles, especially DR and DQ, made assigning TCR associations to individual alleles difficult. A total of 150 to 200 TCR beta chains were listed by the study as associated with cytomegalovirus. In an earlier analysis of about 600 of the donors, most TCR beta V segments appeared in productive rearrangements about 90% or about 30% of the time, broadly matching IMGT annotations. A group of highly shared sequence variants was considered likely to be a technical artifact of the sequencing pipeline. Only TCR beta chains were sequenced in this cohort, and the absence of alpha or paired-chain data limited detectable features. The classifier was reported to diagnose cytomegalovirus status with high specificity and sensitivity in both the original cohort and the validation cohort. In a later analysis, the rate of TCR association differed among HLA loci, with DRB1 alleles having the most associated TCRs and HLA-C alleles having the fewest. HLA typing was unavailable for some donors at each locus, so association tests used only the typed subset. Because the 87-base-pair reads could not distinguish some IMGT-functional V segments, including TRBV6-2 and TRBV6-3, those segments were excluded. A later genetic analysis associated a missense DCLRE1C variant with V-gene and J-gene trimming of TCR beta chains, and an independent cohort replicated the association. In a later analysis, HLA-associated TCR beta chains showed more clonal expansion and lower generation probabilities than non-associated chains that were equally common. Correlated functional status among segregating V segments might reflect linkage disequilibrium, but an unknown experimental factor could not be ruled out. Compared with the approximately 710-donor mean, donors in an Asian-associated ancestry cluster had fewer N-insertions in productive TCRs, according to a later genetic analysis. Across donors, most TCR sequences were observed very rarely, whereas some public TCRs were present in many individuals. CMV serostatus was the only immune exposure information available for the cohort.

The cohort was made up of around 720 healthy bone marrow donors. All cohort members were sampled while nominally healthy, although unrecorded immune exposures were likely present. The donor tested CMV seronegative, placing the donor among the 350 or so seronegative members of the cohort. Every donor gave a peripheral blood sample, and the peripheral blood mononuclear cells from that sample were used for TCR beta sequencing. Genomic DNA extraction from the blood cell samples was performed with the Qiagen DNeasy Blood Extraction Kit. CDR1 and CDR2 were assigned from the germline V gene as MDHEN and SYDVKM. The V and J ends are trimmed by 6 bases and 4 bases, leaving 15 bases between them. The CDR3 runs 14 residues from the cysteine to the phenylalanine. Solely the CDR3 DNA is kept, with 42 bases framed from the first base. Libraries were built with the immunoSEQ multiplex PCR assay. The multiplex PCR relied on a mix of 60 forward primers for TCR Vbeta segments and 13 reverse primers for TCR Jbeta segments. The CDR3 region of rearranged TCR beta genes was amplified from genomic DNA by a multiplex PCR assay. The amplified TCR beta libraries were sequenced on the Illumina HiSeq System as 87-base-pair reads. Regarding the original processing steps: Across the roughly 600 repertoires, a later analysis counted roughly 77 million unique TCR beta chains, about 10 million of which were shared by at least two donors. Raw reads were error-corrected and collapsed into unique sequences by a nearest-neighbor algorithm in which closely related sequences were merged to remove PCR and sequencing errors. CDR3 sequences were aligned to IMGT reference sequences to assign V, D and J gene segments. For a sequence to be retained, a match of at least six nucleotides to both a V gene segment and a J gene segment was required. A rearrangement was called productive if the CDR3 had no stop codons and remained in frame with V and J, and every other rearrangement was called non-productive. CDR3 was defined by IMGT convention, running from the second conserved V-encoded cysteine to the conserved J-encoded phenylalanine. The earlier analysis of about 610 of the donors excluded any sequence lacking an unambiguous match to a single V gene segment. In an earlier analysis of 587 of the donors, V segments were called functional above 56.7% productive rearrangements and were called segregating when the between-donor standard deviation exceeded 5%. A statistical classification framework was built for diagnosing cytomegalovirus status from the catalog of TCR beta chain sequences. V and J gene assignment, in a later analysis, came from comparing TCR nucleotide sequences with IMGT/GENE-DB human TR gene sequences. Using the TCRdist pipeline, a later analysis assigned CDR3 sequences along with most-parsimonious VDJ recombination scenarios. In a later analysis, each TCR beta chain was defined by its CDR3 amino acid sequence together with its V-gene family, and reads without a unique V-gene family were excluded. As a way to deal with suspected cross-contamination and a sequencing artifact, a later analysis dropped 500 to 700 nucleotide sequences that were highly shared and had low generation probability. In a later analysis, a clonal expansion index for each public chain was calculated from normalized within-repertoire ranks of inferred template counts. In a later analysis, generation probabilities were computed using a VDJ recombination model fitted to out-of-frame rearrangements, and the results were checked against IGoR. Hypergeometric tests were used in a later analysis to score TCR-TCR, TCR-HLA and TCR-CMV co-occurrence, with a repertoire-size bias correction applied to the TCR pairs. In a later analysis, false discovery rates were estimated by permuting HLA or CMV assignments 20 times. In a later analysis, co-occurring TCRs were grouped using DBSCAN, with TCRdist sequence similarity added in when clustering inside HLA-allele-positive subsets. Co-occurrence clustering excluded repertoires with fewer than 30,000 or more than 120,000 public chains, plus five with anomalous nucleotide sharing. This is the immuneACCESS table as TCRdb keeps it, with only in-frame sequences that have V and J called. A part of the clones is gone; compared with another copy, unresolved V genes explain less than half, and the rest is unexplained. That table is the source of V, J and clone size, and D and trimming were worked out from the DNA. Present in this sample are roughly 120,000 clones, 15% to 17% of which were seen just once. 1.5% to 2% of the sample comes from the top ten.

The receptor's source is a woman younger than 30 in good health and CMV-seronegative. Material for sequencing was PBMCs. The rearranged segments are TRBV28 and TRBJ2-5; matching of 6 bases hints at TRBD1 as the D gene. DNA sequence: TGTGCCAGCAGCCTTCCCGGGACATCAGAGACCCAGTACTTC. This yields the protein CASSLPGTSETQYF.